What follows describes a single T cell receptor (beta chain). Assay used: immunoSEQ multiplex PCR; TCRdb lists only in-frame clones, some missing. The sample contains 60,000 to 85,000 clones, about nine tenths of which appear only once. This record belongs to a study of blood T cell repertoires in COVID-19. The trim removed 4 bases at V and 1 base at J, leaving 3 bases unmatched. In germline, CDR1 is SGDLS, CDR2 YYNGEE. The CDR3 contains 14 residues. The V and J genes are TRBV9 and TRBJ2-5; 8 bases are a match to TRBD1. Sample: peripheral blood. The receptor comes from a man aged 50 to 60 with active COVID-19. The CDR3 is CASSPTGAQETQYF. The CDR3 DNA follows: TGTGCCAGCAGCCCGACAGGGGCCCAAGAGACCCAGTACTTC.